This T cell receptor beta chain was identified in a study of post-analysis software for immune sequencing data. Study-level information: Secondary progressive, relapsing-remitting and progressive-relapsing multiple sclerosis were among the included disease courses.

This clonotype was picked up one time. The antigen is undetermined. The germline gives CDR1 MNHNS, CDR2 SASEGT. There are 12 residues in the CDR3. V was cut by 4 bases and J by 7 bases, with 10 bases left in between. The library was made from cDNA and included unique molecular identifiers. Each CDR3 protein gets one entry after TCRdb re-called the PCR reads with MiXCR. The top ten clones hold approximately 4.2% of a sample with hundreds of thousands of distinct CDR3 sequences, approximately 50% of them seen once. Findings and caveats of the study: A few TRBV segments were significantly more frequent in patients than in controls. TRBV5-6, TRBV5-1 and TRBV20-1 were among these segments.

V is TRBV6-1 and J is TRBJ2-5; no definite D call. The sequence was collected from a girl aged 10 to 17 with multiple sclerosis. The sequencing sample was made of blood. CDR3 protein: CASSAPGRTQYF. CDR3 bases: TGTGCCAGCAGTGCCCCGGGCAGGACCCAGTACTTC.